This T cell receptor (beta chain) was identified in a study of patients and donors after allogeneic stem cell transplantation. TCRdb recomputed calls from the RT-PCR reads with MiXCR, one row per CDR3 protein. This table has tens of thousands of distinct CDR3 sequences, 45% to 50% appearing once. Germline CDR1 is MNHEY and CDR2 is SVGAGI. CDR3 length: 14 residues. Deletions cut 2 bases from V and 5 bases from J, with 12 bases between. This clonotype originated in a human donor who was either an allogeneic HSCT recipient or a stem cell or donor lymphocyte infusion donor (not recorded which). It is not recorded whose cells these are; they may come from a transplant donor. The chain has TRBV6-5 and TRBJ1-1; D unclear. Sequencing was done on a sample of blood, either unsorted or a sorted T cell fraction (not recorded which). The CDR3 DNA is TGTGCCAGCAGTTACGAAAGGAGGTTGACTGAAGCTTTCTTT. It translates to CASSYERRLTEAFF.